The clone carrying this TCR beta chain was seen repeatedly, ten times or more. V gave up 3 bases and J gave up 3 bases, with 5 bases separating them. The CDR3 loop spans 13 amino acids. Germline CDR1 reads MRHNA; CDR2 reads SNTAGT. The time point is: patch test 3, about 24 weeks after DPC sensitization. Treatment given: therapeutic diphenylcyclopropenone sensitization with weekly scalp DPC. From the RACE reads, TCRdb called clonotypes with MiXCR, one entry per CDR3 protein. The sample has tens of thousands of distinct CDR3 sequences, 10% to 15% seen once. This sample is part of a study of human T cells and chemical hapten exposure.

The specimen was whole blood, collected in connection with sensitization to the hapten diphenylcyclopropenone (DPC). The chain combines TRBV6-4 with TRBJ2-2; tentative D call: TRBD1 (5 bases). The sequence came from a woman aged 50 to 60 with alopecia areata. Some clones in this sample may be carry-over from other donors' samples. CDR3 loop: CASSEGDTGELFF. DNA for the CDR3: TGTGCCAGCAGTGAAGGGGACACCGGGGAGCTGTTTTTT.